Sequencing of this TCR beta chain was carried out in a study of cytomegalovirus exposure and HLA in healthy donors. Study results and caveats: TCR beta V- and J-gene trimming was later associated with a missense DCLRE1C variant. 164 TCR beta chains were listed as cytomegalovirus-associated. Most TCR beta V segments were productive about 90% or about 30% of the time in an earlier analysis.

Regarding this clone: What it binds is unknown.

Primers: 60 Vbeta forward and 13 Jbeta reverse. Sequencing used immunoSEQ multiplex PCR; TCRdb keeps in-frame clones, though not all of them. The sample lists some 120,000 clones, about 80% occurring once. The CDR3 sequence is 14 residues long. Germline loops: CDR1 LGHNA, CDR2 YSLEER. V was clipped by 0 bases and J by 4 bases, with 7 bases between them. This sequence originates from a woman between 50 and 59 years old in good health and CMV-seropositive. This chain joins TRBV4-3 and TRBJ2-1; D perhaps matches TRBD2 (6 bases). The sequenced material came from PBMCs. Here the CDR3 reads CASSQEGGYNEQFF. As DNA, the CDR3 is TGCGCCAGCAGCCAAGAGGGGGGTTACAATGAGCAGTTCTTC.